This TCR beta chain was captured by sequencing in a study of graft-versus-host responses after intestinal transplantation. Study at large: Every recipient underwent anti-thymocyte globulin induction, then tacrolimus and steroids for roughly three years. Study results and caveats: Recipient-marrow GvH clones were detected, some having first appeared in ileum or blood. Circulating GvH clones peaking coincided with falling HvG clones soon after transplant.

Using immunoSEQ multiplex PCR, the repertoire was profiled, and TCRdb retains in-frame clones only, with some absent. The sample lists 100,000 to 140,000 clones, approximately 88% occurring once. About this clone: What it recognizes is unknown.

The sequence came from a human donor who was the organ donor for an intestinal transplant. The sample was unstimulated CD4+ T cells sorted from spleen or lymph node cells, taken before transplant.

The CDR3 DNA follows: TGTGCCAGCAGCCATACAGCGGGAGCCTACGAGCAGTACTTC. This gives the protein CASSHTAGAYEQYF. This chain uses TRBV7-2 with TRBJ2-7, with 8 bases lining up with TRBD2. The CDR3 sequence is 14 residues long. Looked up from germline, CDR1 is SGHTA and CDR2 is FQGNSA. The ends lost 5 bases at V and 2 bases at J; junction bases unmatched: 5.